The entry that follows covers one T cell receptor (beta chain) sequence. The germline gives CDR1 MNHEY, CDR2 SMNVEV (reference sequence). Losses at the gene ends were 2 bases for V and 4 bases for J; bases not matched to a gene: 14. The CDR3 consists of 19 residues. Some clones are missing from TCRdb's copy, which holds only in-frame ones; the method was immunoSEQ multiplex PCR. In the table there are 65,000 to 85,000 clones, around four fifths of which are singletons. The data were taken from a study of OX40 agonist ivuxolimab in advanced cancers. Study-wide background: Patients in dose escalation had liver, melanoma, kidney or head and neck cancers. Of mixed ages from 23 to 79 and averaging 60 years, the group was 65% to 85% male.

V is TRBV27 and J is TRBJ2-3; 11 positions agree with TRBD2. This receptor was taken from an adult with an advanced solid tumor such as melanoma, head and neck, liver or kidney cancer. The starting material was CD4+ or CD8+ T cells sorted from blood, obtained in a trial of the OX40 agonist ivuxolimab. CDR3 nucleotide sequence: TGTGCCAGCAGTTTAACCCATAGCGGGGGGGCGGTATGGGCAGATACGCAGTATTTT. This encodes CASSLTHSGGAVWADTQYF.